The sequence of this T cell receptor beta chain was determined in a study of CD8+CD57+ T cells in acquired aplastic anemia. Study as a whole: Mean yield of DNA from sorted CD4+ and CD8+ cells was 3 to 3.5 ug. Study-level results: In common between the patients and the controls were more than 25 CD8+ CDR3 sequences.

About this clonotype: Its target is unknown.

Sequenced patients had shown CD8+CD57+ cell expansion by flow cytometry. As a group, the patients uniformly had severe acquired aplastic anemia. Sampling of blood occurred while the patients had still received no therapy. The CDR3 length is 16 residues. Losses at the gene ends were 0 bases for V and 7 bases for J; bases not matched to a gene: 11. Germline CDR1 reads DFQATT; CDR2 reads SNEGSKA (reference sequence). Both TCR beta VDJ combination and CDR3 sequence profiling were carried out. Genomic DNA was the template for this profiling. TCRdb analysed the reads with MiXCR anew, one entry per CDR3 protein. The data hold some 200,000 distinct CDR3 sequences, with around 45% observed a single time.

Material: sorted CD4+, CD8+, or CD8+CD57+ T cells (not recorded which) from PBMCs. The sequence was obtained from a human donor with aplastic anemia. The rearrangement links TRBV20-1 to TRBJ2-3; 9 nucleotides align to TRBD2. The CDR3 bases are TGCAGTGCTAGAGATAGGCGGGAGGGAACGTGGAATACGCAGTATTTT. The encoded protein is CSARDRREGTWNTQYF.